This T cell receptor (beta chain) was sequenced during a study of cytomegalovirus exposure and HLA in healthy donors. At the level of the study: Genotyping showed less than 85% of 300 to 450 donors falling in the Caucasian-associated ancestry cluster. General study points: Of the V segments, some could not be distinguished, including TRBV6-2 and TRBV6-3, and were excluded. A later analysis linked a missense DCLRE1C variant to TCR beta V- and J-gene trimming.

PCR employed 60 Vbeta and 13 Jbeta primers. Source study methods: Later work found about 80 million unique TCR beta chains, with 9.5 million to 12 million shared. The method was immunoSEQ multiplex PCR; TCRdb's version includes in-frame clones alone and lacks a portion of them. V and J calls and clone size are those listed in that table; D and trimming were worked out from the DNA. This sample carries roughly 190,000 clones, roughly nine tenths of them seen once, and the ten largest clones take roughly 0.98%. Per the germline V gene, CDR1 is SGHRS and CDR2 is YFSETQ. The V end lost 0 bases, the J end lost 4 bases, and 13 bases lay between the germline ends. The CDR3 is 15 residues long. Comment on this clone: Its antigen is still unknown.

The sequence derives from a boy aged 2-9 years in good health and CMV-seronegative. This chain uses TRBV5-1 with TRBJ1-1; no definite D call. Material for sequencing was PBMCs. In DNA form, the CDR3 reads TGCGCCAGCAGCTTGGGCGGCAGCGAAGGCACTGAAGCTTTCTTT. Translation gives CASSLGGSEGTEAFF.